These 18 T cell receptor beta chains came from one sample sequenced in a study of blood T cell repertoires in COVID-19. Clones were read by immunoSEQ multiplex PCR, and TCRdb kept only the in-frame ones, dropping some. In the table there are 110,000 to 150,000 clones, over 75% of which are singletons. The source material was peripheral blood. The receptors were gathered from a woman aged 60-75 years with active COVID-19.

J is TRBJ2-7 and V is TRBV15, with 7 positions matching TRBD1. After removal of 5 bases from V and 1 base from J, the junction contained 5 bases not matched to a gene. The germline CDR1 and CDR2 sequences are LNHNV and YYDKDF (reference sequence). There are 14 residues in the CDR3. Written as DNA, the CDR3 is TGTGCCACCAGCGGGGACAGTCGGTCCTACGAGCAGTACTTC. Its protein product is CATSGDSRSYEQYF.

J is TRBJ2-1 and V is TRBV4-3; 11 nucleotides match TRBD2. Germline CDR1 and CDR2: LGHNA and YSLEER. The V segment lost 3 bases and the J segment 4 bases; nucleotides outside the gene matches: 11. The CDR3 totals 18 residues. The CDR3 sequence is CASSQLIAGGPGYNEQFF. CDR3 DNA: TGCGCCAGCAGCCAGCTCATAGCGGGAGGGCCTGGGTACAATGAGCAGTTCTTC.

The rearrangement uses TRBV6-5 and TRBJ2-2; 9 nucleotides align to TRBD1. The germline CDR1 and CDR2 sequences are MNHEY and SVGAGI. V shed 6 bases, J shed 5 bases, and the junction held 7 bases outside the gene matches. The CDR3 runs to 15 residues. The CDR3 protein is CASRPGTGLTGELFF. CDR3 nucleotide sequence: TGTGCCAGCAGGCCAGGGACAGGGTTGACCGGGGAGCTGTTTTTT.

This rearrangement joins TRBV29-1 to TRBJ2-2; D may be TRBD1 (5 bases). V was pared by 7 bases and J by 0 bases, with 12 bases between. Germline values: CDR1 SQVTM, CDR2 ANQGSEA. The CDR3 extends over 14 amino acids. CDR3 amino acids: CSGRTLTNTGELFF. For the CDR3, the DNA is TGCAGCGGACGGACACTTACGAACACCGGGGAGCTGTTTTTT.

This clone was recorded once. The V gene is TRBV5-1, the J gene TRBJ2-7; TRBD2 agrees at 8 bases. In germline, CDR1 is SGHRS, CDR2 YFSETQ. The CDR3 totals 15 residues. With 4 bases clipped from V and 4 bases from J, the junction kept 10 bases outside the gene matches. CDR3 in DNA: TGCGCCAGCAGCCCGGGACTAGTGGGTTCTTACGAGCAGTACTTC. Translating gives CASSPGLVGSYEQYF.

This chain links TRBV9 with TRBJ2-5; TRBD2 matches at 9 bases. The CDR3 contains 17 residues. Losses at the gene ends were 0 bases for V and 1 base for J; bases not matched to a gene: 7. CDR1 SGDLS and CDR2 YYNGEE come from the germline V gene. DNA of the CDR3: TGTGCCAGCAGCGTAGCTGCCAGCGGGAGGCTCCAAGAGACCCAGTACTTC. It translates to CASSVAASGRLQETQYF. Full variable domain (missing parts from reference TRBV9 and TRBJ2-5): DSGVTQTPKHLITATGQRVTLRCSPRSGDLSVYWYQQSLDQGLQFLIQYYNGEERAKGNILERFSAQQFPDLHSELNLSSLELGDSALYFCASSVAASGRLQETQYFGPGTRLLVL.

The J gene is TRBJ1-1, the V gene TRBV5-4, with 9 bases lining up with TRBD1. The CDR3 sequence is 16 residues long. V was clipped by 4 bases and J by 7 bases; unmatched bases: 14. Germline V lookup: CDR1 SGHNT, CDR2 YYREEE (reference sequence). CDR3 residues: CASSPRQGVRTVEAFF. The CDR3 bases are TGTGCCAGCAGCCCAAGACAGGGGGTGCGGACAGTTGAAGCTTTCTTT.

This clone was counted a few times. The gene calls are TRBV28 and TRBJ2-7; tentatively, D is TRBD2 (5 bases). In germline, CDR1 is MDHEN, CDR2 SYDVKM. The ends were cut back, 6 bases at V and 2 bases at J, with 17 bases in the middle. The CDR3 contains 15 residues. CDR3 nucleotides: TGTGCCAGCAGGCCCTACGTAGGGAGCACCTACGAGCAGTACTTC. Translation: CASRPYVGSTYEQYF.

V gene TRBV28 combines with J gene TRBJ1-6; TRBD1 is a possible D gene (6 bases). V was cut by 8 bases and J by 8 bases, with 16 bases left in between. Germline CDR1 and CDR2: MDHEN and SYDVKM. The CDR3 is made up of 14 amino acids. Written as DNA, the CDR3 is TGTGCCAGCGGGGGCAGGACAGTTCATTCACCCCTCCACTTT. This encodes CASGGRTVHSPLHF.

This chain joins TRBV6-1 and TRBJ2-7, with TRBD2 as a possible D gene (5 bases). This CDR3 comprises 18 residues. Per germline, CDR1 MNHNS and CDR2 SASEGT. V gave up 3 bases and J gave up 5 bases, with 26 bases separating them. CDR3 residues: CASSEDGRAAPRRNEQYF. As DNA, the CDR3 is TGTGCCAGCAGTGAGGACGGTCGAGCGGCCCCCAGGAGGAACGAGCAGTACTTC.

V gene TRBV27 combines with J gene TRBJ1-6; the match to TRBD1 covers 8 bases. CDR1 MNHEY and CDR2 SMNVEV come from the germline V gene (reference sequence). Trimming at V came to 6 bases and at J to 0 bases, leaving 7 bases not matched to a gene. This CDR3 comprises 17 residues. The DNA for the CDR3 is TGTGCCAGCAGAGATAGGACAGGGAGCTCCTATAATTCACCCCTCCACTTT. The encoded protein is CASRDRTGSSYNSPLHF.

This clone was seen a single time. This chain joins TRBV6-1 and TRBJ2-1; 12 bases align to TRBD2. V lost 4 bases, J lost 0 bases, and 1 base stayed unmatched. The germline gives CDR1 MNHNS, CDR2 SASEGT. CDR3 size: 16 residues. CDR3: CASSGGLAGSYNEQFF. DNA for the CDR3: TGTGCCAGCAGTGGGGGACTAGCGGGCTCCTACAATGAGCAGTTCTTC.

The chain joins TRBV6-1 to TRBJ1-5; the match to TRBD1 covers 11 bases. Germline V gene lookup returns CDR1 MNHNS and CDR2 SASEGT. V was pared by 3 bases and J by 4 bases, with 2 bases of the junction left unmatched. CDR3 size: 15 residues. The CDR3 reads CASSEGTGGNQPQHF. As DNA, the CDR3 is TGTGCCAGCAGTGAGGGGACAGGGGGAAATCAGCCCCAGCATTTT.

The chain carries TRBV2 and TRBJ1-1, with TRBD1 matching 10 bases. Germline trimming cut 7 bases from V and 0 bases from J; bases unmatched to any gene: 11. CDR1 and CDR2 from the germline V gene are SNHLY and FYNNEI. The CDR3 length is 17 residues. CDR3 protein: CASTQTDRGIMNTEAFF. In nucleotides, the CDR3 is TGTGCCAGCACCCAAACGGACAGGGGGATTATGAACACTGAAGCTTTCTTT. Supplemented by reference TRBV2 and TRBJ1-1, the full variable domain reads EPEVTQTPSHQVTQMGQEVILRCVPISNHLYFYWYRQILGQKVEFLVSFYNNEISEKSEIFDDQFSVERPDGSNFTLKIRSTKLEDSAMYFCASTQTDRGIMNTEAFFGQGTRLTVV.

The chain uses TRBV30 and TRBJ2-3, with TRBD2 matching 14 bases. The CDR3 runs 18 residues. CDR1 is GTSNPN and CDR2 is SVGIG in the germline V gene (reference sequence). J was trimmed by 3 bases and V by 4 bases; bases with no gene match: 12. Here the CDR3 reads CAWIGAGLAGVRTDTQYF. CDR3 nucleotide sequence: TGTGCCTGGATAGGAGCGGGACTAGCGGGAGTGAGAACAGATACGCAGTATTTT.

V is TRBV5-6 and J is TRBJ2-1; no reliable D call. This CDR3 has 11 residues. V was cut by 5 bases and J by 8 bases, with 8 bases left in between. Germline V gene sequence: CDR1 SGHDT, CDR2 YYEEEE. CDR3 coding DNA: TGTGCCAGCAGTAGAGCCGATGAGCAGTTCTTC. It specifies CASSRADEQFF.

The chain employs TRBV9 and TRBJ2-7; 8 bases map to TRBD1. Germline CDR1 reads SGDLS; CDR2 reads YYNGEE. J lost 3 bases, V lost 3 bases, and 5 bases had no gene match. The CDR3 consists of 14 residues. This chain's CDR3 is CASSAAGQGYEQYF. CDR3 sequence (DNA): TGTGCCAGCAGCGCCGCCGGACAGGGCTACGAGCAGTACTTC. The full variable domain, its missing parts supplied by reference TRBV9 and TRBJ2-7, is DSGVTQTPKHLITATGQRVTLRCSPRSGDLSVYWYQQSLDQGLQFLIQYYNGEERAKGNILERFSAQQFPDLHSELNLSSLELGDSALYFCASSAAGQGYEQYFGPGTRLTVT.

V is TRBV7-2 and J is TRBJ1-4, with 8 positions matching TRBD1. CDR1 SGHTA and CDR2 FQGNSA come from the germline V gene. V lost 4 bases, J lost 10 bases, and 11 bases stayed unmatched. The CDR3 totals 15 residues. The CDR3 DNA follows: TGTGCCAGCAGCTCCTACCGGGACAGGTTGGGAAAACTGTTTTTT. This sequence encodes CASSSYRDRLGKLFF.